This T cell receptor (beta chain) was identified in a study of blood T cell repertoires in COVID-19 (dated by TCRdb to 2020 to 2022). A note on the overall study: Samples covering the acute and convalescent phases of COVID-19 were provided by collaborators in the United States, Italy and Spain. The prospective study material was composed of cDNA or gDNA derived from T cells, B-cell-depleted T cells, or PBMCs. The dataset comprised deeply sampled blood TCRbeta repertoires from subjects exposed to, actively infected with, or recovered from COVID-19. A freely available public database, intended as a resource for researchers studying the immune response to SARS-CoV-2, is where the repertoires were released. Samples came from the ongoing ImmuneRACE study (first 160 participants) plus 1,254 subjects from 6 global collaborators. A de-identified subject ID, COVID-19 status, age in years and sex were almost always included in the sample metadata. HLA class I and class II types, where available, came from metadata supplied by the sample provider rather than from assay-based typing.

What the work shows at the level of the full study, not this receptor alone: The amount of clinical and demographic metadata varied by source and participant and was provided uncurated.

A remark on this clone: Its antigen is still unknown. No much larger clonotype is one base removed from it; base qualities were not supplied.

Collaborating institutions collected whole blood in K2EDTA tubes following their own protocols. Collaborator samples were shipped for TCRbeta analysis as frozen whole blood, isolated PBMCs, or DNA extracted from either sample type. From cysteine to phenylalanine, the CDR3 is 16 amino acids long. Only the CDR3 part of the read is kept: 48 bases, read in frame from the first base. Clipping removes 5 bases from V and 8 bases from J, with 17 as the unmatched junction base count. CDR1 SGHTA and CDR2 FQGNSA are derived from the germline V gene. The immunoSEQ Assay, a bias-controlled multiplex PCR, was used to amplify TCRbeta CDR3 regions from genomic DNA. Concerning the study's data processing: The number of nucleated cells in each sample was estimated by amplification of reference gene primers within the assay. To quantify the absolute abundance of each unique TCRbeta CDR3 rearrangement, sequence reads were collapsed and filtered. For each sample, productive Simpson clonality was calculated as the square root of Simpson's diversity index across productive rearrangements. Not all clones reach the TCRdb copy of this immuneACCESS table, which keeps in-frame sequences only. Checked studies attribute under half of the gap to unresolved V genes and leave the rest unexplained. The D gene and trimming were derived from the DNA, and the V and J assignments and clone size from that table. This sample comprises around 300,000 clones, 85% to 90% of them detected only once. The ten most abundant clones make up roughly 3.6% of the sample.

The TCR comes from a woman aged 40 to 55 with acute or convalescent COVID-19. Input material: peripheral blood. The chain was built from TRBV7-2 and TRBJ1-2; TRBD1 aligns with 7 central bases. The DNA is TGTGCCAGCAGCGCTTCAGTGACAGGGCTCGGTGGCGGCTACACCTTC. Translated, this gives CASSASVTGLGGGYTF.